This T cell receptor (beta chain) emerged from a study of PD-1 blockade in classical Hodgkin lymphoma. Across the study: Patients received nivolumab 3 mg/kg intravenously every 2 weeks.

TCRdb's table, derived via immunoSEQ multiplex PCR, lists solely in-frame clones and lacks some. The data show approximately 17,000 clones, just under 85% seen once. The V and J ends lost 1 base and 6 bases, in that order; junction bases with no gene match: 7. The germline V gene has CDR1 SGDLS and CDR2 YYNGEE. There are 15 residues in the CDR3. In every patient, relapse followed autologous stem cell transplantation, while exposure to brentuximab vedotin differed. Purification of CD4+ T cells from thawed PBMCs was achieved by magnetic negative selection. Study conclusions and caveats: A reduction in baseline TCR diversity was reportedly seen in newly diagnosed patients relative to healthy donors.

On this clone: Its matching antigen is unknown.

Sequences were derived from CD4+ T cells from blood, sampled at baseline. The TCR comes from a human donor with classical Hodgkin lymphoma. The V and J genes are TRBV9 and TRBJ2-1; 7 bases agree with TRBD2. This CDR3 is CASSVLGGSSNEQFF. The CDR3 bases are TGTGCCAGCAGCGTATTGGGCGGGAGCTCCAATGAGCAGTTCTTC. Together with reference TRBV9 and TRBJ2-1, the CDR3 gives the full variable domain: DSGVTQTPKHLITATGQRVTLRCSPRSGDLSVYWYQQSLDQGLQFLIQYYNGEERAKGNILERFSAQQFPDLHSELNLSSLELGDSALYFCASSVLGGSSNEQFFGPGTRLTVL.